This T cell receptor beta chain appears in the sequencing data of a study of blood T cell repertoires in COVID-19. Cohorts were determined from participant-reported clinical history. Germline lookup yields CDR1 MDHEN and CDR2 SYDVKM. The CDR3 sequence is 13 residues long. Unmatched junction bases numbered 5, after V lost 5 bases and J lost 5 bases. TCRdb's table, derived via immunoSEQ multiplex PCR, lists solely in-frame clones and lacks some. The sample lists about 180,000 clones; 70% to 80% were seen once. V usage is TRBV28 and J usage is TRBJ2-5; 7 bases are a match to TRBD1. Sequencing input: PBMCs or T cells enriched from blood (not recorded which). The receptor comes from a woman aged 45-65 years who had recovered from COVID-19. CDR3 protein: CASSRGQDETQYF. CDR3 sequence (DNA): TGTGCCAGCAGTCGCGGACAGGATGAGACCCAGTACTTC.